A selection of T cell receptor beta chains follows, all from one sample in a study of human T cells and chemical hapten exposure. Each CDR3 protein is one row after TCRdb ran MiXCR on the RACE reads. The sample has some 98,000 distinct CDR3 sequences, 9.5% to 14% seen once. The sample consisted of whole blood, taken in connection with sensitization to the hapten diphenylcyclopropenone (DPC). The receptors here all came from a woman aged 55 to 70 with alopecia areata. Some clones in this sample may be carry-over from other donors' samples. The conserved cysteine and the conserved F or W are not part of the CDR3 here. A D gene is named only where the DNA matches it firmly. Clone size is shown for a subset of rows, as once, few, many or a class of expanded clone.

many,TRBJ2-3,TRBD1,TRBV11-3,ASSSGTGTDTQY
many,TRBJ1-2,-,TRBV7-9,ASSSGNGYT
many,TRBJ1-1,-,TRBV18,ASSPPSAGAMNTEAF
few,TRBJ2-7,TRBD2,TRBV2,ATLPTSGVYEQY
-,TRBJ2-1,TRBD2,TRBV20-1,SAVRLAGYNEQF
-,TRBJ2-5,TRBD2,TRBV6-1,ASSENASGHQETQY
many,TRBJ1-6,-,TRBV27,ASSLLVLNSPLH
many,TRBJ2-1,-,TRBV4-2,ASSLGDGGYNEQF
many,TRBJ1-1,TRBD1,TRBV6-1,ASSGTGGGTEAF
few,TRBJ2-2,-,TRBV6-5,ASSYLTGELF
many,TRBJ1-1,-,TRBV12-3/TRBV12-4,ASSFGVHTEAF
few,TRBJ2-1,-,TRBV4-1,ASSPGRARSYNEQF
-,TRBJ1-2,TRBD1,TRBV12-3/TRBV12-4,ASSQDRGRSYGYT
many,TRBJ1-1,-,TRBV2,ATLPGQLNTEAF
many,TRBJ2-3,-,TRBV6-5,ASTERGDTQY
many,TRBJ1-2,-,TRBV12-3/TRBV12-4,ASSFRSNYGYT
-,TRBJ2-2,TRBD2,TRBV5-1,ASSLNPTSGVTGELF
-,TRBJ2-5,-,TRBV7-6,ASSPGGLTAPETQY
-,TRBJ1-1,TRBD1,TRBV7-9,ASSADRGPGTEAF
many,TRBJ2-3,TRBD2,TRBV20-1,SAPESGVGTDTQY
many,TRBJ2-5,-,TRBV20-1,SAGQETQY
-,TRBJ1-1,-,TRBV7-9,ASSVREMNTEAF
many,TRBJ1-5,-,TRBV2,ASRLEREAGQPQH
few,TRBJ2-1,-,TRBV7-7,ASSLGLGTNNEQF
-,TRBJ1-1,-,TRBV7-9,ASSSLTPEAF